These T cell receptor beta chains were read from a single sample in a study of T cell clones after liver transplantation. Produced via immunoSEQ multiplex PCR; TCRdb's table is partial and in-frame only. The sample carries just over 60,000 clones, roughly two thirds recorded once. Sample: CD4+ T cells from blood, taken before liver transplant. Receptors were obtained from a human donor who received a liver transplant. Each CDR3 is given with its conserved first and last residue. The D gene is left open where the match is weak. Rows give clone size only sometimes, using once, few, many, or a class for an expanded clone.

TRBD1	TRBJ2-1	NA	17	TRBV11-2	TGTGCCAGCAGCTTAGGGGGGGCCGGGACAGGGTACAATGAGCAGTTCTTC	CASSLGGAGTGYNEQFF
TRBD1	TRBJ2-2	NA	16	TRBV5-5	TGTGCCAGCAGCTGGGGAACAGGGGTAGGCACCGGGGAGCTGTTTTTT	CASSWGTGVGTGELFF
TRBD2	TRBJ2-3	few	15	TRBV19	TGTGCCAGTAGTATGGGATGGGGGGGTTCAGATACGCAGTATTTT	CASSMGWGGSDTQYF
TRBD1	TRBJ1-6	few	15	TRBV28	TGTGCCAGCAGTCCCCCGGGACAGCTTGGTTCACCCCTCCACTTT	CASSPPGQLGSPLHF
NA	TRBJ2-2	NA	16	TRBV7-7	TGTGCCAGCAGCCCCACTAGCCTCGTAGACACCGGGGAGCTGTTTTTT	CASSPTSLVDTGELFF
NA	TRBJ1-4	NA	14	TRBV19	TGTGCCAGTAGTATATCCGGGAATGGGGAAAAACTGTTTTTT	CASSISGNGEKLFF
TRBD2	TRBJ2-7	NA	15	TRBV7-2	TGTGCCAGCAGCTTAGCGGGCGGGGGTTCCTACGAGCAGTACTTC	CASSLAGGGSYEQYF
TRBD2	TRBJ2-1	once	16	TRBV4-2	TGTGCCAGCAGCCAAGTTGCGGGGGAGGCCTACAATGAGCAGTTCTTC	CASSQVAGEAYNEQFF
TRBD2	TRBJ2-1	NA	13	TRBV7-9	TGTGCCAGCAGCCCGGGGTCGAGAGGGAGGGAGTTCTTC	CASSPGSRGREFF
NA	TRBJ2-7	NA	16	TRBV2	TGTGCCAGCAGTGAGACGCTAAACAGGGTGAACTACGAGCAGTACTTC	CASSETLNRVNYEQYF
TRBD1	TRBJ1-2	NA	16	TRBV5-4	TGTGCCAGCAGCCCGGAAGGGGACAGAGGATACTATGGCTACACCTTC	CASSPEGDRGYYGYTF
TRBD2	TRBJ2-3	NA	16	TRBV5-1	TGCGCCAGCAGCTCTCTACTAGCGGGGAGCACAGATACGCAGTATTTT	CASSSLLAGSTDTQYF
TRBD1	TRBJ2-3	once	15	TRBV5-5	TGTGCCAGCAGCTCGGGACAGGGCCGCACAGATACGCAGTATTTT	CASSSGQGRTDTQYF
TRBD1	TRBJ1-6	many	15	TRBV30	TGTGCCTGGGCGACAGGGGGGACCAATAATTCACCCCTCCACTTT	CAWATGGTNNSPLHF
NA	TRBJ2-7	NA	14	TRBV5-1	TGCGCCAGCAGCCCTATACAGGGATCGTACGAGCAGTACTTC	CASSPIQGSYEQYF
TRBD1	TRBJ1-2	once	14	TRBV5-4	TGTGCCAGCAGTCCGGAGACAGGGGTTTATGGCTACACCTTC	CASSPETGVYGYTF
TRBD1	TRBJ2-4	NA	16	TRBV27	TGTGCCAGCAGTTTGGGGACAGATTATGCCAAAAACATTCAGTACTTC	CASSLGTDYAKNIQYF
TRBD1	TRBJ1-1	NA	14	TRBV27	TGTGCCAGCAGATTAGGGACAGGGAACACTGAAGCTTTCTTT	CASRLGTGNTEAFF
NA	TRBJ1-5	NA	14	TRBV15	TGTGCCACCAGCAGGGCGGGGGGGAGTCAGCCCCAGCATTTT	CATSRAGGSQPQHF
NA	TRBJ2-3	many	16	TRBV19	TGTGCCAGTACCTCCCTTCTCGGACTTGGGACAGATACGCAGTATTTT	CASTSLLGLGTDTQYF
NA	TRBJ1-6	NA	14	TRBV7-9	TGTGCCAGCAGCTCCGGACAGCGAAATTCACCCCTCCACTTT	CASSSGQRNSPLHF
NA	TRBJ2-7	few	14	TRBV11-2	TGTGCCAGCAGCTTTCTCGCGTCTGGCTACGAGCAGTACTTC	CASSFLASGYEQYF
TRBD2	TRBJ2-3	NA	16	TRBV5-4	TGTGCCAGCAGCTCGCCTAGCGGGGGGGCGCCGGATACGCAGTATTTT	CASSSPSGGAPDTQYF
TRBD1	TRBJ1-6	NA	13	TRBV29-1	TGCAGCGTGGGGACAGGGGGAAACTCACCCCTCCACTTT	CSVGTGGNSPLHF
NA	TRBJ1-5	NA	14	TRBV5-3	TGTGCCAGAAGCCTGTCGGGAAGTGATCAGCCCCAGCATTTT	CARSLSGSDQPQHF
NA	TRBJ1-3	NA	15	TRBV6-5	TGTGCCAGCAGTTACGATCGAACAGGGGGAAACACCATATATTTT	CASSYDRTGGNTIYF
NA	TRBJ2-1	NA	15	TRBV5-1	TGCGCCAGCAGCGCAGGCGGGGCCCCAAACAATGAGCAGTTCTTC	CASSAGGAPNNEQFF
NA	TRBJ1-1	few	14	TRBV6-5	TGTGCCAGCAGGCGGGGTTTCATGAACACTGAAGCTTTCTTT	CASRRGFMNTEAFF
TRBD1	TRBJ1-3	NA	16	TRBV6-5	TGTGCCAGCAGTTACCTTGGGCAGGGGGCTGGAAACACCATATATTTT	CASSYLGQGAGNTIYF
TRBD2	TRBJ2-2	few	15	TRBV9	TGTGCCAGCAGCCGGAGCGGGGGGGCCACCGGGGAGCTGTTTTTT	CASSRSGGATGELFF
NA	TRBJ1-4	NA	16	TRBV15	TGTGCCACCAGCCAAGACAGCGCAGCAACTAATGAAAAACTGTTTTTT	CATSQDSAATNEKLFF
TRBD1	TRBJ1-2	NA	18	TRBV5-5	TGTGCCAGCAGCTTGGGTTTCGGGACAGGGGGCCAAAACTATGGCTACACCTTC	CASSLGFGTGGQNYGYTF